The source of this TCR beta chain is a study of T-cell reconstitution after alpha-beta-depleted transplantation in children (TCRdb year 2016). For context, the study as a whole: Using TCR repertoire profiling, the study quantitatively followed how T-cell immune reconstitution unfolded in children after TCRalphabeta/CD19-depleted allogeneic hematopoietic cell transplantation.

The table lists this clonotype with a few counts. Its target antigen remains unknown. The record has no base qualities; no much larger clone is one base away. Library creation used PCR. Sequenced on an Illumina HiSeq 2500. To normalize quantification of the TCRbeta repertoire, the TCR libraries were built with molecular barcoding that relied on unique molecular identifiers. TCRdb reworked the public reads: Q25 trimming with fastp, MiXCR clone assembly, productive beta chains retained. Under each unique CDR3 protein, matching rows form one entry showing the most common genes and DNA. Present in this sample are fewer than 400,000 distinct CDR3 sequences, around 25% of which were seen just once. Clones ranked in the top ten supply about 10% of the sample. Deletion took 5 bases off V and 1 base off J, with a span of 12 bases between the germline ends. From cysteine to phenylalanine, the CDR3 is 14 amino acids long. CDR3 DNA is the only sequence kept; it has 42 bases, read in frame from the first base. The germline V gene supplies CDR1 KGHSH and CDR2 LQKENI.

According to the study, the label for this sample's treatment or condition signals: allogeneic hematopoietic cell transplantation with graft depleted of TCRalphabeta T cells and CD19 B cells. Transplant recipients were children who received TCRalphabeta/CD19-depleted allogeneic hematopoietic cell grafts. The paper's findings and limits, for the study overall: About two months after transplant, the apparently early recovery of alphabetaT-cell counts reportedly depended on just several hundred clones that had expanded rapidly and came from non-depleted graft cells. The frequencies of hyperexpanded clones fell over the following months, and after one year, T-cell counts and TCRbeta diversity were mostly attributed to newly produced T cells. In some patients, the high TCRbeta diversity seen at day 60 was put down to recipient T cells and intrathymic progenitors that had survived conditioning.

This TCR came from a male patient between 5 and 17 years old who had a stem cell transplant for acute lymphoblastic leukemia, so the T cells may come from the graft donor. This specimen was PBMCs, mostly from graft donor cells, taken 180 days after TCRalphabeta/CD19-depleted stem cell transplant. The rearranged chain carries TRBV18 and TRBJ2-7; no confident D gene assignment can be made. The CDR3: CASSTGTQSYEQYF. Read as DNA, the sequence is TGTGCCAGCTCAACGGGCACCCAGTCCTACGAGCAGTACTTC.